Listed below are T cell receptor beta chains from one sample, sequenced in a study of identical twins. TCRdb fed the 5' RACE reads into MiXCR, producing one record per CDR3 protein. Among a few hundred thousand distinct CDR3 sequences listed, less than 20% were seen once. Sequencing used naive T cells sorted from blood. Source of these receptors: a man between 45 and 60 years old in good health. CDR3s include the opening cysteine and the closing phenylalanine or tryptophan. A D gene is named only where the DNA matches it firmly. Expanded clones get a size class; other rows say once, few or many, or leave the size out.

cdr3_nt	cdr3_aa	v_call	j_call	d_call	clone_size
TGTGCCTCACAGACGGGTCCCTACAATGAGCAGTTCTTC	CASQTGPYNEQFF	TRBV27	TRBJ2-1	-	few
TGTGCCAGCAGCGTAGACTTGGTCACAGATACGCAGTATTTT	CASSVDLVTDTQYF	TRBV9	TRBJ2-3	-	many
TGTGCCAGCAGTCCCCCAGTGACTAGCGTGTACGAGCAGTACTTC	CASSPPVTSVYEQYF	TRBV6-2/TRBV6-3	TRBJ2-7	TRBD2	many
TGTGCCAGCAGCTTCACAGGGGGCGTGGTGGGGAAGCAGTACTTC	CASSFTGGVVGKQYF	TRBV7-9	TRBJ2-7	TRBD1	-
TGCGCCAGCAGCCCTCAGTGGGACAGGGGGCCGGAGACCCAGTACTTC	CASSPQWDRGPETQYF	TRBV4-3	TRBJ2-5	TRBD1	many
TGTGCCAGCAGTCTTGGACTAGCGAACAATGAGCAGTTCTTC	CASSLGLANNEQFF	TRBV12-3/TRBV12-4	TRBJ2-1	TRBD2	many
TGCGCCAGCAGCTCACAGGGCTCGAACGGGGAGCTGTTTTTT	CASSSQGSNGELFF	TRBV5-1	TRBJ2-2	-	few
TGTGCCAGCAGTCCCCGGACTAGTGACAATGAGCAGTTCTTC	CASSPRTSDNEQFF	TRBV28	TRBJ2-1	TRBD2	-
TGTGCCAGCAGCTTCGGGACAGGGATCTCCTACGAGCAGTACTTC	CASSFGTGISYEQYF	TRBV11-2	TRBJ2-7	TRBD1	few
TGTGCCAGCAGTGACTCTAGCGGGGAGTACAATGAGCAGTTCTTC	CASSDSSGEYNEQFF	TRBV6-4	TRBJ2-1	TRBD2	-
TGTGCCACCAGTGATGCCCGACGAGGGGCTGGGGCCAACGTCCTGACTTTC	CATSDARRGAGANVLTF	TRBV24-1	TRBJ2-6	-	many
TGCAGCGTTTTATTATCTGGCAGTGGCCAGCCCCAGCATTTT	CSVLLSGSGQPQHF	TRBV29-1	TRBJ1-5	-	few
TGTGCCAGCAGTTACACCCGGGACTTGTACAATGAGCAGTTCTTC	CASSYTRDLYNEQFF	TRBV6-5	TRBJ2-1	-	many
TGTGCCAGCAGTTTGAGCGGGCTAAACACCGGGGAGCTGTTTTTT	CASSLSGLNTGELFF	TRBV28	TRBJ2-2	-	-
TGCAGTGCTAGAGGACTAGCGGGGTCACAAGAGACCCAGTACTTC	CSARGLAGSQETQYF	TRBV20-1	TRBJ2-5	TRBD2	many
TGCAGCGTTGAAGATCTGGGACTACCCGACGGTGCAGATACGCAGTATTTT	CSVEDLGLPDGADTQYF	TRBV29-1	TRBJ2-3	TRBD2	few
TGTGCCAGCAGCACCACCGGGACAACCGAAGCTTTCTTT	CASSTTGTTEAFF	TRBV28	TRBJ1-1	-	-
TGTGCCAGCAGCGAAAGAGTACAGGGGGAATATAATTCACCCCTCCACTTT	CASSERVQGEYNSPLHF	TRBV12-3/TRBV12-4	TRBJ1-6	TRBD1	-
TGCAGTGCGGACAGTTCCTACGAGCAGTACTTC	CSADSSYEQYF	TRBV20-1	TRBJ2-7	-	-
TGTGCCAGCAGCCCGGGACAGGGCGGTTTGCAGTTCTTC	CASSPGQGGLQFF	TRBV7-6	TRBJ2-1	TRBD1	-
TGCAGTGCTAGGGGTAGCGGGGGGGCCTACAATGAGCAGTTCTTC	CSARGSGGAYNEQFF	TRBV20-1	TRBJ2-1	TRBD2	-
TGCGCCAGCAGCCACTCGGACCCTACGCAATACGAGCAGTACTTC	CASSHSDPTQYEQYF	TRBV5-1	TRBJ2-7	-	many
TGTGCCAGCAGTTACGGAAAGGGGACAGCCTATAATTCACCCCTCCACTTT	CASSYGKGTAYNSPLHF	TRBV6-5	TRBJ1-6	TRBD1	few
TGCAGTGCTAGAGCGGAAGTGGGACTAAAACTGTTTTTT	CSARAEVGLKLFF	TRBV20-1	TRBJ1-4	-	-
TGCGCCAGCAGCCCCACCGGGGGACCGCAAGAGACCCAGTACTTC	CASSPTGGPQETQYF	TRBV5-1	TRBJ2-5	-	few
TGTGCCAGCAGCTTAGTAGCGGAGAACTACGAGCAGTACTTC	CASSLVAENYEQYF	TRBV11-2	TRBJ2-7	-	few
TGTGCCAGCAGTTACCGGGCGGACGGAGGGGAGCATTTT	CASSYRADGGEHF	TRBV6-2/TRBV6-3	TRBJ1-5	-	-
TGTGCCAGCAGTTTTGTCGAGGGGTATACGCAGTATTTT	CASSFVEGYTQYF	TRBV12-3/TRBV12-4	TRBJ2-3	-	-
TGCGCCAGCAGCTCGAGCGGGAGGAACACAGATACGCAGTATTTT	CASSSSGRNTDTQYF	TRBV5-1	TRBJ2-3	TRBD2	-
TGTGCCAGCAGCCAGGGGAGTTACGGCACAGATACGCAGTATTTT	CASSQGSYGTDTQYF	TRBV4-2	TRBJ2-3	-	-
TGTGCCAGCAGCCGGACCGCCAGGGAGAAGACCCAGTACTTC	CASSRTAREKTQYF	TRBV7-9	TRBJ2-5	-	many
TGTGCCAGCAGCCAAGCCCTCTGGGGCACTGAAGCTTTCTTT	CASSQALWGTEAFF	TRBV4-2	TRBJ1-1	-	-
TGTGCCAGCAGCTTAACGGGACACCAAGAGACCCAGTACTTC	CASSLTGHQETQYF	TRBV11-2	TRBJ2-5	-	few
TGCAGTGCTAGGCCGGGACAGGTACTACGCTACGAGCAGTACTTC	CSARPGQVLRYEQYF	TRBV20-1	TRBJ2-7	TRBD1	many
TGCAGCGTTAGCGTGGAGGTGAACACTGAAGCTTTCTTT	CSVSVEVNTEAFF	TRBV29-1	TRBJ1-1	-	-
TGTGCCAGCAGCGTAGCTGTCCTAACCGGGGAGCTGTTTTTT	CASSVAVLTGELFF	TRBV9	TRBJ2-2	-	-
TGTGCCAGCAGCTTAGATCCGGGGGAGCAGTACTTC	CASSLDPGEQYF	TRBV11-2	TRBJ2-7	-	many
TGTGCCTGGAAACAGGGTTACGAGCAGTACTTC	CAWKQGYEQYF	TRBV30	TRBJ2-7	-	-
TGTGCCAGCAGCCAAGAGCTTGTGACAGATACGCAGTATTTT	CASSQELVTDTQYF	TRBV4-2	TRBJ2-3	-	many
TGTGCCACCAGTGATCCCCGACCGGGACTAGCTTACAATGAGCAGTTCTTC	CATSDPRPGLAYNEQFF	TRBV24-1	TRBJ2-1	TRBD2	few
TGTGCCAGCAGCTTCAATCCAAGCATGAACACTGAAGCTTTCTTT	CASSFNPSMNTEAFF	TRBV11-1	TRBJ1-1	-	-
TGCGCCTTCCAGGAGGGGAGCGGCGGCAATCAGCCCCAGCATTTT	CAFQEGSGGNQPQHF	TRBV30	TRBJ1-5	-	-
TGTGCCTGGAGCCCCCGGGGAGGGCTAAAAAACATTCAGTACTTC	CAWSPRGGLKNIQYF	TRBV30	TRBJ2-4	TRBD2	few
TGTGCCAGCAGATCGGACAGGGGGCCCACAGATACGCAGTATTTT	CASRSDRGPTDTQYF	TRBV7-9	TRBJ2-3	TRBD1	few
TGTGCCAGCACTTTGACTAGCGGGGGGACAGGAGAGACCCAGTACTTC	CASTLTSGGTGETQYF	TRBV12-3/TRBV12-4	TRBJ2-5	TRBD2	-
TGTGCCAGCAGCTTAGTTGGCCCCTACTCCTTCACAGATACGCAGTATTTT	CASSLVGPYSFTDTQYF	TRBV7-9	TRBJ2-3	-	many
TGTGCCAGCAGCCGGGGACGGTACAATGAGCAGTTCTTC	CASSRGRYNEQFF	TRBV28	TRBJ2-1	-	-
TGTGCCAGCAGCTTAGACCCGGGACTCCAGAACATTCAGTACTTC	CASSLDPGLQNIQYF	TRBV7-6	TRBJ2-4	-	many
TGTGCCACCAGTGCCCACATACTAGCGGGGGGCTTTAATGAGCAGTTCTTC	CATSAHILAGGFNEQFF	TRBV24-1	TRBJ2-1	TRBD2	few
TGTGCCAGCAGCTTAGCCGTTCTCTCCTACAATGAGCAGTTCTTC	CASSLAVLSYNEQFF	TRBV7-2	TRBJ2-1	-	-
TGTGCCAGCAGTTACTCTAGGGACAGGACTAAGAACACCGGGGAGCTGTTTTTT	CASSYSRDRTKNTGELFF	TRBV6-2/TRBV6-3	TRBJ2-2	TRBD1	few
TGCGCCAGCAGCCCCACCGGGGTGGACAATGAGCAGTTCTTC	CASSPTGVDNEQFF	TRBV5-1	TRBJ2-1	-	many
TGTGCCAGCAGCTTAGTGGGCGGGACTACCTCCTACAATGAGCAGTTCTTC	CASSLVGGTTSYNEQFF	TRBV7-8	TRBJ2-1	TRBD2	-
TGTGCCAGCTGTGGGGCAGGGGGCGAGCAGCCCCAGCATTTT	CASCGAGGEQPQHF	TRBV27	TRBJ1-5	TRBD1	-
TGTGCCAGCAGCCAAGATCCCCGAGAGTCTGGGGCCAACGTCCTGACTTTC	CASSQDPRESGANVLTF	TRBV14	TRBJ2-6	-	-
TGTGCCAGCAGCCGCGGGACAGCTAGCACAGATACGCAGTATTTT	CASSRGTASTDTQYF	TRBV6-1	TRBJ2-3	-	many
TGCGCCAGCAGCCAAGTAACAGGGGCGGGCGGGGAGCTGTTTTTT	CASSQVTGAGGELFF	TRBV4-3	TRBJ2-2	TRBD1	-
TGCGCCAGCAGCCAGAACCCCCCTCTGGAGACGCAGTATTTT	CASSQNPPLETQYF	TRBV4-3	TRBJ2-3	-	-
TGTGCCAGCAGCTTGCGGCAGGGGGCTAGAGACTCCTATAATTCACCCCTCCACTTT	CASSLRQGARDSYNSPLHF	TRBV5-6	TRBJ1-6	TRBD1	few
TGCAGTGCTCCCCCCGAGGGGGGGCGCATCTATGAGCAGTTCTTC	CSAPPEGGRIYEQFF	TRBV20-1	TRBJ2-1	-	many